One TCR beta chain is described in this entry. This specimen belongs to a study of blood T cell repertoires in COVID-19. For the study at large: The origin of the acute and convalescent COVID-19 samples was the United States, Italy and Spain. Nucleic acid was either cDNA or gDNA, and it came from T cells, B-cell-depleted T cells, or PBMCs.

In germline, CDR1 is GTSNPN, CDR2 SVGIG (reference sequence). The CDR3 covers 13 residues. V shed 3 bases and J shed 3 bases, with 11 bases lying between them. TCRdb's table, derived via immunoSEQ multiplex PCR, lists solely in-frame clones and lacks some. The sample has roughly 200,000 clones; roughly 77% are singletons. Followed longitudinally, the Seattle patients had been enrolled during active infection. This chain connects TRBV30 to TRBJ1-1; D uncertain. The sequence derives from a woman between 40 and 50 years old with COVID-19, enrolled during active disease. Sequenced input: peripheral blood. The CDR3 sequence: CAWSKQAYTEAFF. The CDR3 nucleotides read TGTGCCTGGAGCAAGCAGGCGTACACTGAAGCTTTCTTT.